A selection of T cell receptor beta chains follows, all from one sample in a study of cytomegalovirus exposure and HLA in healthy donors. Generated by immunoSEQ multiplex PCR, the TCRdb table keeps only in-frame clones and is missing some. The repertoire holds about 76,000 clones, with roughly two thirds as singletons. Source material: PBMCs. Every receptor here comes from a woman in her forties in good health and CMV-seropositive. The CDR3 runs from the conserved cysteine through the conserved F or W. The D gene is left open where the match is weak. Not all rows give a size; the values are once, few, many and, for expanded clones, a class.

cdr3_length	j_call	d_call	v_call	clone_size	cdr3_nt	cdr3_aa
15	TRBJ1-4	TRBD1	TRBV5-6	NA	TGTGCCAGCAGCTTGGCGGACAGGGATCGGGAAAAACTGTTTTTT	CASSLADRDREKLFF
15	TRBJ2-1	TRBD1	TRBV6-1	NA	TGTGCCAGCACCCATCAACAGGGGGAGTACAATGAGCAGTTCTTC	CASTHQQGEYNEQFF
17	TRBJ1-5	TRBD1	TRBV19	NA	TGTGCCAGTAGTATCCTCTCTCGCGGACAGGGCAATCAGCCCCAGCATTTT	CASSILSRGQGNQPQHF
11	TRBJ2-3	TRBD2	TRBV20-1	NA	TGCAGTGCCCCGGGAGGAGATACGCAGTATTTT	CSAPGGDTQYF
16	TRBJ2-3	NA	TRBV5-4	few	TGTGCCAGCAGCCTAAACTCGGGGGGCCGGGGAGATACGCAGTATTTT	CASSLNSGGRGDTQYF
13	TRBJ2-2	NA	TRBV4-1	NA	TGCGCCAGCAGCCAGCAGGCAACCGGGGAGCTGTTTTTT	CASSQQATGELFF
15	TRBJ2-1	NA	TRBV4-3	once	TGCGCCAGCAGCCAAGTAGACTCAATAGACAATGAGCAGTTCTTC	CASSQVDSIDNEQFF
15	TRBJ2-2	NA	TRBV19	NA	TGTGCCAGTAGTCGTGACTGGCTTAACACCGGGGAGCTGTTTTTT	CASSRDWLNTGELFF
13	TRBJ1-5	NA	TRBV2	NA	TGTGCCAGCAGCAAAGGGGAAAGTCAGCCCCAGCATTTT	CASSKGESQPQHF
13	TRBJ1-1	NA	TRBV2	few	TGTGCCAGCAGTGGACAAAGGAACACTGAAGCTTTCTTT	CASSGQRNTEAFF
15	TRBJ2-2	NA	TRBV13	NA	TGTGCCAGCAGCCGGGGACTCCAGAACACCGGGGAGCTGTTTTTT	CASSRGLQNTGELFF
14	TRBJ1-4	NA	TRBV19	NA	TGTGCCAGTAGTCCACAGGGTTATAATGAAAAACTGTTTTTT	CASSPQGYNEKLFF
14	TRBJ2-7	TRBD2	TRBV30	NA	TGTGCCTGGACCCGTGCTAGCGGGGAGAACGAGCAGTACTTC	CAWTRASGENEQYF
15	TRBJ2-7	TRBD1	TRBV28	once	TGTGCCAGCAGTTTACGCGCGACAGGGCGGGACGAGCAGTACTTC	CASSLRATGRDEQYF
15	TRBJ2-1	TRBD2	TRBV2	NA	TGTGCCAGCAGTTCGGGCGGGAGCGTCTACAATGAGCAGTTCTTC	CASSSGGSVYNEQFF
16	TRBJ1-3	TRBD1	TRBV6-1	NA	TGTGCCAGCAGTGAAAGACAGGGGGCTGTTGGAAACACCATATATTTT	CASSERQGAVGNTIYF
15	TRBJ2-1	TRBD1	TRBV13	NA	TGTGCCAGCAGCCGTGGCCGGGACAGGGTCAATGAGCAGTTCTTC	CASSRGRDRVNEQFF
15	TRBJ2-5	NA	TRBV6-4	few	TGTGCCAGCAGTGAATCTGGGCGACCCCAAGAGACCCAGTACTTC	CASSESGRPQETQYF
15	TRBJ2-1	TRBD1	TRBV6-5	NA	TGTGCCAGCAGTTACGGCGGGACAGGGAAGTCGTCTCAGTTCTTC	CASSYGGTGKSSQFF
18	TRBJ1-1	NA	TRBV4-3	few	TGCGCCAGCAGCCAAGCCCTCCTTTGGACGGGAAAGAACACTGAAGCTTTCTTT	CASSQALLWTGKNTEAFF
15	TRBJ2-7	TRBD1	TRBV7-9	NA	TGTGCCAGCAGCTTAGCCGGGACAGGAGGCTACGAGCAGTACTTC	CASSLAGTGGYEQYF
17	TRBJ2-7	TRBD1	TRBV18	NA	TGTGCCAGCTCACCACGGGTTAGCGTGGGGACAGGGTACGAGCAGTACTTC	CASSPRVSVGTGYEQYF
14	TRBJ1-1	TRBD1	TRBV9	NA	TGTGCCAGCAGCGCCTACAGGGGAAGCACTGAAGCTTTCTTT	CASSAYRGSTEAFF
14	TRBJ2-1	NA	TRBV28	NA	TGTGCCAGCAGTTTATTAGATGACTACAATGAGCAGTTCTTC	CASSLLDDYNEQFF
19	TRBJ2-3	TRBD2	TRBV4-1	NA	TGCGCCAGCAGCCAGCCCATCGGGACTAGCGGGAGGTTGACAGATACGCAGTATTTT	CASSQPIGTSGRLTDTQYF
16	TRBJ2-2	TRBD1	TRBV15	NA	TGTGCCACCAGCAGATTGGGACAGGGATCGACCGGGGAGCTGTTTTTT	CATSRLGQGSTGELFF
17	TRBJ2-2	TRBD2	TRBV5-1	NA	TGCGCCAGCAGCTATGGGACTAGTCTTTCGAACACCGGGGAGCTGTTTTTT	CASSYGTSLSNTGELFF
15	TRBJ2-5	NA	TRBV7-2	NA	TGTGCCAGCAGCCTTTCAGGGGTCGGGCAAGAGACCCAGTACTTC	CASSLSGVGQETQYF
14	TRBJ1-2	TRBD1	TRBV28	NA	TGTGCCAGCAGTTTAGGGGTGACAGGGGATGGCTACACCTTC	CASSLGVTGDGYTF
16	TRBJ2-3	TRBD2	TRBV7-2	few	TGTGCCAGCAGCTTAGTAGCGGGAGTCAGCACAGATACGCAGTATTTT	CASSLVAGVSTDTQYF
15	TRBJ2-1	NA	TRBV9	NA	TGTGCCAGCAGCGTAGGGCTGACAGGAAACAATGAGCAGTTCTTC	CASSVGLTGNNEQFF
15	TRBJ1-1	TRBD1	TRBV7-2	NA	TGTGCCAGCAGCTATTCCGGGACAGGTGACGGTGAAGCTTTCTTT	CASSYSGTGDGEAFF
16	TRBJ1-2	TRBD1	TRBV6-5	NA	TGTGCCAGCAGTTACCGGAGGACAGGGGGCGGCTATGGCTACACCTTC	CASSYRRTGGGYGYTF
13	TRBJ2-7	NA	TRBV6-1	NA	TGTGCCAGCTTCGGGGGGCTCTCCTACGAGCAGTACTTC	CASFGGLSYEQYF
14	TRBJ2-7	NA	TRBV28	NA	TGTGCCAGCACCCCAAAGGGGGACCTCTACGAGCAGTACTTC	CASTPKGDLYEQYF
15	TRBJ2-3	NA	TRBV2	NA	TGTGCCAGCAGTGGGACGACTAGAGGCACAGATACGCAGTATTTT	CASSGTTRGTDTQYF
14	TRBJ1-5	NA	TRBV30	NA	TGTGCCTGGAGCTCCGGGGGTAGCAATCAGCCCCAGCATTTT	CAWSSGGSNQPQHF
14	TRBJ1-1	NA	TRBV5-1	few	TGCGCCAGCAGCTTGGATGGGACTAACACTGAAGCTTTCTTT	CASSLDGTNTEAFF
14	TRBJ2-1	NA	TRBV9	NA	TGTGCCAGCAGCGTAGGAAAGCGCTCGAATGAGCAGTTCTTC	CASSVGKRSNEQFF
13	TRBJ2-7	NA	TRBV6-5	few	TGTGCCAGTTGGGCTACAGGGAATTACGAGCAGTACTTC	CASWATGNYEQYF
15	TRBJ1-4	TRBD1	TRBV7-6	NA	TGTGCCAGCAGCAGGCGACAGGGTTCTAATGAAAAACTGTTTTTT	CASSRRQGSNEKLFF
13	TRBJ1-1	NA	TRBV19	NA	TGTGCCAGTAGTAAGGACAGATCCACTGAAGCTTTCTTT	CASSKDRSTEAFF
14	TRBJ1-3	NA	TRBV5-3	few	TGTGCCAGAAGCTTGAATAGACACTTAGACACCATATATTTT	CARSLNRHLDTIYF
16	TRBJ2-3	NA	TRBV9	NA	TGTGCCAGCAGCGCTATAGGACAGCTTAGCACAGATACGCAGTATTTT	CASSAIGQLSTDTQYF
15	TRBJ2-7	NA	TRBV6-5	NA	TGTGCCAGCAGTTACGGTCGGGGTCATTACGCGGAGCAGTACTTC	CASSYGRGHYAEQYF